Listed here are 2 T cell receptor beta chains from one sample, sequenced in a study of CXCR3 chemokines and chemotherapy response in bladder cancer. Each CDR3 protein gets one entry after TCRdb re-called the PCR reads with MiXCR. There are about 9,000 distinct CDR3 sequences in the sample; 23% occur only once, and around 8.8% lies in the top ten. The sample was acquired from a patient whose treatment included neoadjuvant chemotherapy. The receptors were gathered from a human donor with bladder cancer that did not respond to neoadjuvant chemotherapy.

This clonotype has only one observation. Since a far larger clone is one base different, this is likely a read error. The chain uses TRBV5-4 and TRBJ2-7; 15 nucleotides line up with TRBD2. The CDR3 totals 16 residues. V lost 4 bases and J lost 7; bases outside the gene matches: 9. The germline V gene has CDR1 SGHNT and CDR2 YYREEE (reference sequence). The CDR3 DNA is TGTGCCAGCAGCACGGGACTAGCGGGGGGCACCAATGAGCAGTACTTC. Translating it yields CASSTGLAGGTNEQYF.

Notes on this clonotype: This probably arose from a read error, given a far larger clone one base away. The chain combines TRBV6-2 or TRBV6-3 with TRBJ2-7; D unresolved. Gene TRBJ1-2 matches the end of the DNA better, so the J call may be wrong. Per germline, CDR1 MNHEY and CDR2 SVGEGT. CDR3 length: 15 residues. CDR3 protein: CASRYIGPTWGGYTF. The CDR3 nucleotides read TGTGCCAGCCGCTACATCGGGCCGACCTGGGGAGGCTACACCTTC.